The 13 T cell receptor beta chains listed next were all sequenced from one sample in a study of PD-1 blockade in classical Hodgkin lymphoma. This sample's time point: newly diagnosed, previously untreated cHL patient sample. Data came from immunoSEQ multiplex PCR; TCRdb stores just in-frame clones and leaves some out. The repertoire holds 20,000 to 25,000 clones, with roughly 94% as singletons. Sequenced material: peripheral blood mononuclear cells (PBMCs). All receptors come from a human donor with classical Hodgkin lymphoma.

V is TRBV19 and J is TRBJ1-5, with D uncertain. Per germline, CDR1 LNHDA and CDR2 SQIVND (reference sequence). V lost 2 bases to trimming and J lost 4 bases, with 6 bases between them. The CDR3 has 13 residues. The CDR3 nucleotides are TGTGCCAGTAGTATAAGTCTAAATCAGCCCCAGCATTTT. Amino acids: CASSISLNQPQHF.

This chain connects TRBV27 to TRBJ2-3; D is unclear. The CDR3 extends over 13 amino acids. Trimming cost V 1 base and J 4 bases, with 6 bases left between them. Germline V gene lookup returns CDR1 MNHEY and CDR2 SMNVEV (reference sequence). This CDR3 is CASSLFQADTQYF. CDR3 nucleotide sequence: TGTGCCAGCAGTTTATTTCAAGCAGATACGCAGTATTTT.

CDR3 coding DNA: TGTGCCAGCAGTTGGGCCGGGACAGGGAACGGCTACACCTTC. Its protein product is CASSWAGTGNGYTF. The chain has TRBV28 and TRBJ1-2, with 9 bases that match TRBD1. The V gene's germline CDR1 is MDHEN and CDR2 SYDVKM. Losses at the gene ends were 4 bases for V and 8 bases for J; bases not matched to a gene: 8. The CDR3 has 14 residues.

The gene calls are TRBV30 and TRBJ2-7; D gene unclear. Germline-derived CDR1 and CDR2 are GTSNPN and SVGIG (reference sequence). This CDR3 has 12 residues. V lost 0 bases and J lost 6, with 9 bases in between. In DNA form, the CDR3 reads TGTGCCTGGAGTGTACAGTTGGGCGAGCAGTACTTC. Translating it yields CAWSVQLGEQYF.

This chain links TRBV9 with TRBJ1-1, with 7 positions matching TRBD1. The V gene's germline CDR1 is SGDLS and CDR2 YYNGEE. With 4 bases clipped from V and 5 bases from J, the junction kept 11 bases outside the gene matches. The CDR3 runs to 15 residues. The CDR3 region has the DNA TGTGCCAGCAGCCCCTCCCAGCAGGGGGGGACTGAAGCTTTCTTT. Translating it yields CASSPSQQGGTEAFF.

This clone was seen only once. J is TRBJ2-2 and V is TRBV5-4; 10 nucleotides line up with TRBD1. CDR1 and CDR2 (germline): SGHNT, YYREEE (reference sequence). The J segment lost 2 bases and the V segment lost 4 bases, leaving 5 bases of the junction unmatched. CDR3 length: 16 residues. CDR3 coding DNA: TGTGCCAGCAGCCAATGGACAGGGGGTAACACCGGGGAGCTGTTTTTT. This gives the protein CASSQWTGGNTGELFF.

This chain connects TRBV7-2 to TRBJ2-3; D possibly corresponds to TRBD2 (5 bases). Germline loops: CDR1 SGHTA, CDR2 FQGNSA. V gave up 1 base and J gave up 1 base, with 12 bases separating them. The CDR3 contains 16 residues. The CDR3 coding sequence is TGTGCCAGCAGCTTAGTCCCCAGCGGTGGCACAGATACGCAGTATTTT. This encodes CASSLVPSGGTDTQYF.

The chain uses TRBV5-1 and TRBJ1-3, with D possibly TRBD1 on 5 matching bases. Germline CDR1 is SGHRS and CDR2 is YFSETQ. The CDR3 has 14 amino acids. With 0 bases removed from V and 2 bases from J, the gap between germline ends came to 6 bases. CDR3 residues: CASSLGGAGNTIYF. The CDR3 DNA is TGCGCCAGCAGCTTGGGAGGGGCTGGAAACACCATATATTTT.

In its sample, this clone was seen once. The rearrangement uses TRBV14 and TRBJ2-7; D possibly corresponds to TRBD1 (6 bases). CDR3 length: 14 residues. The V gene's germline CDR1 is SGHDN and CDR2 FVKESK. The V and J ends lost 0 bases and 6 bases respectively, with 12 bases between them. CDR3 bases: TGTGCCAGCAGCCAAGATCCTGGGGGCTCCGAGCAGTACTTC. It is translated as CASSQDPGGSEQYF.

The CDR3 here is CASSQVVDRVRTDTQYF. CDR3 sequence (DNA): TGTGCCAGCAGCCAAGTGGTGGACAGGGTAAGGACAGATACGCAGTATTTT. The chain combines TRBV4-2 with TRBJ2-3; the match to TRBD1 covers 8 bases. The germline V gene has CDR1 LGHNA and CDR2 YNFKEQ. Trimming took 1 base from V and 3 from J; bases not matched to a gene: 9. The CDR3 contains 17 residues.

This chain uses TRBV27 with TRBJ1-2; D perhaps matches TRBD1 (5 bases). Looked up from germline, CDR1 is MNHEY and CDR2 is SMNVEV (reference sequence). This CDR3 has 15 residues. V gave up 6 bases and J gave up 4 bases, with 18 bases separating them. The CDR3: CASSSGTRSIYGYTF. In DNA, the CDR3 is TGTGCCAGCAGCTCCGGGACTCGGTCAATCTATGGCTACACCTTC.

This clone occurred once. At one of its ends the junction is not consistent with the germline gene, which may arise from a read error. The chain carries TRBV19 and TRBJ2-3, with 8 bases aligning to TRBD1. Looked up from germline, CDR1 is LNHDA and CDR2 is SQIVND (reference sequence). The CDR3 is made up of 14 amino acids. DNA of the CDR3: TGTGCCAGTAGAGACAGGGGAGGCACTGATACGCAGTATTTT. It translates to CASRDRGGTDTQYF.

The chain is built from TRBV19 and TRBJ1-6; TRBD1 matches 7 bases. The CDR3 is made up of 16 amino acids. Losses at the gene ends were 5 bases for V and 11 bases for J; bases not matched to a gene: 15. Per the germline V gene, CDR1 is LNHDA and CDR2 is SQIVND (reference sequence). The CDR3: CASSPRQGGGWTPLHF. CDR3 coding DNA: TGTGCCAGTAGTCCAAGACAGGGCGGGGGATGGACACCCCTCCACTTT.